A single sample gave rise to the 9 T cell receptor beta chains below, sequenced in a study of tumor-infiltrating lymphocytes in primary liver carcinoma. Total RNA and DNA came together from about 21-30 mg of bulk tissue without cell sorting. From 500 ng total RNA, TCR beta cDNA was generated with a primer in the constant region. What produced the TCR beta libraries was three nested multiplex PCR rounds using slightly modified ARM-PCR. TRBV1-TRBV30 forward and Cbeta reverse primers drove the first two roughly 10-cycle rounds. MiXCR, run by TCRdb on the multiplex PCR reads, gives a single entry per CDR3 protein. This sample has tens of thousands of distinct CDR3 sequences, with 76% found just once. The sample taken for sequencing was liver tumor tissue from sampling region 5. Subset: tumor region T5, tumor centre. These receptors all come from a man between 35 and 55 years old with primary liver carcinoma and hepatitis B virus infection.

This clonotype appeared many times. The genes are TRBV6-1 and TRBJ2-2; D possibly uses TRBD1 or TRBD2 (6 bases each). V lost 2 bases to trimming and J lost 0 bases, with 19 bases between them. CDR3 length equals 19 residues. Per germline, CDR1 MNHNS and CDR2 SASEGT. Here the CDR3 DNA reads TGTGCCAGCAGTGAAACCCTTCCCGGGGGCGCCGCGAACACCGGGGAGCTGTTTTTT. Residues: CASSETLPGGAANTGELFF.

This clonotype was seen a single time. The V and J genes are TRBV4-2 and TRBJ2-7; D call uncertain. CDR1 is LGHNA, CDR2 YNFKEQ, per germline. Deletions cut 1 base from V and 3 bases from J, with 13 bases between. This CDR3 spans 15 amino acids. In DNA, the CDR3 is TGTGCCAGCAGCCAAGCTAGTGATCAGCACTACGAGCAGTACTTC. Translation gives CASSQASDQHYEQYF.

Only a few counts were recorded for this clonotype. Since no conserved phenylalanine or tryptophan closes the CDR3, a read error is the likely cause. CDR3 amino acids: CSVGGDRGRGETQYS. Written as DNA, the CDR3 is TGCAGCGTTGGAGGGGACAGGGGTAGGGGAGAGACCCAGTACTCC. The rearrangement uses TRBV29-1 and TRBJ2-5; 10 nucleotides align to TRBD1. Germline V lookup: CDR1 SQVTM, CDR2 ANQGSEA. Trimming at V came to 4 bases and at J to 4 bases, leaving 9 bases not matched to a gene. The CDR3 length is 15 residues.

This clonotype came up many times. Since a much larger clone is just one base distant, this may be a read error. The CDR3 ends on some other residue instead of the conserved phenylalanine or tryptophan, so this is likely a read error. The CDR3 DNA reads as TGTGCCAGCATGGACAGGGGGGATCAGCCCCAGCATCTT. This translates into CASMDRGDQPQHL. This sequence joins TRBV6-2 or TRBV6-3 and TRBJ1-5, with 10 bases identical to TRBD1. V gave up 7 bases and J gave up 5 bases; unmatched junction bases: 2. Germline V gene data show CDR1 as MNHEY and CDR2 as SVGEGT. This CDR3 has 13 amino acids.

This rearrangement joins TRBV6-2 or TRBV6-3 to TRBJ1-5, with D unclear. Germline values: CDR1 MNHEY, CDR2 SVGEGT. This CDR3 has 17 residues. The ends were cut back, 11 bases at V and 0 bases at J, with 23 bases in the middle. The CDR3 DNA reads TGTGCCTACACCCCTACAGAGGAGGCGTATAGCAATCAGCCCCAGCATTTT. Protein product: CAYTPTEEAYSNQPQHF.

To note about this clonotype: At one end, the junction sequence differs from germline, possibly due to a read error. V is TRBV11-2 and J is TRBJ2-7; D is undetermined. The CDR3 runs to 16 residues. In germline, CDR1 is SGHAT, CDR2 FQNNGV. CDR3 coding DNA: TGTGCCAGCAGCTTGGAGATGGCACCAAAAACCTACAAGCAGTACTTC. This encodes CASSLEMAPKTYKQYF.

Of note for this clonotype: Because the CDR3 is missing its conserved closing phenylalanine or tryptophan, this is likely a read error. The rearrangement joins TRBV11-2 to TRBJ2-7; D could derive from TRBD1 or TRBD2 (6 bases each). The CDR3 is 13 amino acids. CDR1 SGHAT and CDR2 FQNNGV come from the germline V gene. Trimming shortened V by 3 bases and J by 7 bases, and 13 bases separated the two germline ends. The CDR3 DNA reads TGTGCCAGCAGCTTCGGAGGGGGTAGTGAGCAGTACTAC. This translates into CASSFGGGSEQYY.

The chain combines TRBV19 with TRBJ2-1; tentatively, D is TRBD1 (5 bases). CDR3 size: 14 residues. The V gene's germline CDR1 is LNHDA and CDR2 SQIVND (reference sequence). V was clipped by 9 bases and J by 8 bases, with 20 bases between them. The CDR3 protein is CASRWGSPKDEQFF. Written as DNA, the CDR3 is TGTGCCAGCCGTTGGGGCTCCCCGAAGGATGAGCAGTTCTTC.

About this clonotype itself: Its ends do not fully match the called genes, so a read error is possible. CDR3 amino acids: CASIIEPEGALHF. The CDR3, as DNA: TGTGCCAGCATCATAGAGCCGGAGGGGGCCCTACACTTT. V gene TRBV5-4 combines with J gene TRBJ1-6, with 7 bases matching TRBD1. CDR1 SGHNT and CDR2 YYREEE come from the germline V gene (reference sequence). There are 13 residues in the CDR3.